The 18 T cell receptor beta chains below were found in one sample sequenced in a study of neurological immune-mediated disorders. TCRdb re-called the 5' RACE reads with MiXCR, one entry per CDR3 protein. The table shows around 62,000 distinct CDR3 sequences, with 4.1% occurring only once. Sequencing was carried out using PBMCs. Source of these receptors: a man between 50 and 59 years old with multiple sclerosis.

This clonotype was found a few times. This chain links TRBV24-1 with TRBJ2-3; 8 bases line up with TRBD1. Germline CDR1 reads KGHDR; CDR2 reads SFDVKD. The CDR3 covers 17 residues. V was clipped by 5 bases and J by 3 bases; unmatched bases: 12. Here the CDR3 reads CATSARYRDRSTDTQYF. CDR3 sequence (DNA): TGTGCCACCAGTGCTCGATACCGGGACAGGAGTACAGATACGCAGTATTTT.

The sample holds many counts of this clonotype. CDR3 residues: CASSKASRGFTDTQYF. CDR3 in DNA: TGTGCCAGCAGCAAGGCCTCCCGGGGGTTTACAGATACGCAGTATTTT. The chain combines TRBV7-2 with TRBJ2-3; D is perhaps TRBD2 (6 bases). Germline CDR1 reads SGHTA; CDR2 reads FQGNSA. The CDR3 contains 16 residues. Trimming removed 5 bases at V and 3 bases at J, with 18 bases between. Full variable domain (missing parts from reference TRBV7-2 and TRBJ2-3): GAGVSQSPSNKVTEKGKDVELRCDPISGHTALYWYRQSLGQGLEFLIYFQGNSAPDKSGLPSDRFSAERTGGSVSTLTIQRTQQEDSAVYLCASSKASRGFTDTQYFGPGTRLTVL.

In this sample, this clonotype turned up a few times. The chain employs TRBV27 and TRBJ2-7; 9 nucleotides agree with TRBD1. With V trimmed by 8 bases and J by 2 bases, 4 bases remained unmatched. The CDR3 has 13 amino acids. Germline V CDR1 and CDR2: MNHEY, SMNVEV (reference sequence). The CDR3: CASGQGIAYEQYV. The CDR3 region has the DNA TGTGCCAGCGGACAGGGGATCGCCTACGAGCAGTACGTC.

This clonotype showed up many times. The CDR3 sequence is CASRLTGGEAEAFF. The CDR3 DNA reads TGTGCCAGCAGGTTGACAGGGGGCGAGGCTGAAGCTTTCTTT. This chain joins TRBV2 and TRBJ1-1, with 10 positions matching TRBD1. CDR3 length: 14 residues. Germline V gene data show CDR1 as SNHLY and CDR2 as FYNNEI. V dropped 6 bases and J dropped 6; count of bases not matched to a gene: 7. Full variable domain (outside the CDR3, taken from reference TRBV2 and TRBJ1-1): EPEVTQTPSHQVTQMGQEVILRCVPISNHLYFYWYRQILGQKVEFLVSFYNNEISEKSEIFDDQFSVERPDGSNFTLKIRSTKLEDSAMYFCASRLTGGEAEAFFGQGTRLTVV.

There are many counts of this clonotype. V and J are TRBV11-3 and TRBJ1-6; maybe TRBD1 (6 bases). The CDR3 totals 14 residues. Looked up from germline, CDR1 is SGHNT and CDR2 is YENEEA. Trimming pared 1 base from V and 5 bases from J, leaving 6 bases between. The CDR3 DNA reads TGTGCCAGCAGCTTAGGGACAGATAATTCACCCCTCCACTTT. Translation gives CASSLGTDNSPLHF.

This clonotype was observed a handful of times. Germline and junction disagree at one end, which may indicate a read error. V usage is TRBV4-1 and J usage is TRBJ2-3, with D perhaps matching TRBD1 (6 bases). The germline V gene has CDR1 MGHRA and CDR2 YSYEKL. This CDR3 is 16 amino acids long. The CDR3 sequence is CASSQVRGEGTDTQYF. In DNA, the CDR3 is TGTGCCAGCAGCCAAGTCAGGGGAGAGGGCACAGATACGCAGTATTTT.

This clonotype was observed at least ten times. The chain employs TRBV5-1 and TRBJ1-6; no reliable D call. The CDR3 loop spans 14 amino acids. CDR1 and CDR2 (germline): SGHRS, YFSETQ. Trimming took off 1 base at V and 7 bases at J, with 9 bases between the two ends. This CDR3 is CASSLSDPNSPLHF. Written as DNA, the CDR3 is TGCGCCAGCAGCTTGAGCGATCCAAATTCACCCCTCCACTTT.

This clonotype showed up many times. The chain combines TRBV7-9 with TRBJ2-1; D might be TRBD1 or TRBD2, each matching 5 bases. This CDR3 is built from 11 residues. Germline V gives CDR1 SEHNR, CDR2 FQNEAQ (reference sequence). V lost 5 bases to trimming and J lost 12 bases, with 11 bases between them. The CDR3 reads CASSLGRPQFF. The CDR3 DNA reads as TGTGCCAGCAGCCTGGGACGGCCGCAGTTCTTC.

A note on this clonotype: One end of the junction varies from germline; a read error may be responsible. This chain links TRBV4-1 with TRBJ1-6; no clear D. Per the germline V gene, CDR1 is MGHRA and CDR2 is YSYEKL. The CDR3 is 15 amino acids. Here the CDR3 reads CASSQGHGSNSPLNF. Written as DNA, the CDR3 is TGCGCCAGCAGCCAAGGACACGGCTCGAATTCACCCCTCAACTTT.

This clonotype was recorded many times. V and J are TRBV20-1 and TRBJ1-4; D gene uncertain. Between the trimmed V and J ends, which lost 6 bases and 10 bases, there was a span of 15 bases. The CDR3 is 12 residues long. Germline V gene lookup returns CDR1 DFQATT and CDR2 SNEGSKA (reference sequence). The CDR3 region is CSAPNTVRKLFF. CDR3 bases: TGCAGTGCCCCTAACACTGTCCGAAAACTGTTTTTT.

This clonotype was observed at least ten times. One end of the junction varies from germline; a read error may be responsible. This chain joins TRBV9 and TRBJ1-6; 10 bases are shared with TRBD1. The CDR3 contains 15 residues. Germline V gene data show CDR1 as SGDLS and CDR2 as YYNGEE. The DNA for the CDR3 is TGTGCCAGCAGCCCCCAGGGGACAGGGGTATCACCCCTCAACTTT. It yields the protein CASSPQGTGVSPLNF. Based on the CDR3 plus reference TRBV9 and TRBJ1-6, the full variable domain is DSGVTQTPKHLITATGQRVTLRCSPRSGDLSVYWYQQSLDQGLQFLIQYYNGEERAKGNILERFSAQQFPDLHSELNLSSLELGDSALYFCASSPQGTGVSPLNFGNGTRLTVT.

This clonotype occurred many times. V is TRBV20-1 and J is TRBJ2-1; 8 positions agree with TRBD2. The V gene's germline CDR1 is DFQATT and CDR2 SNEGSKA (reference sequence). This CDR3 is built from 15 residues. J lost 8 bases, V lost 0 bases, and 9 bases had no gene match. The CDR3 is CSARDRRGGFYEQFF. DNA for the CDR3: TGCAGTGCTAGAGATCGACGGGGGGGCTTCTATGAGCAGTTCTTC.

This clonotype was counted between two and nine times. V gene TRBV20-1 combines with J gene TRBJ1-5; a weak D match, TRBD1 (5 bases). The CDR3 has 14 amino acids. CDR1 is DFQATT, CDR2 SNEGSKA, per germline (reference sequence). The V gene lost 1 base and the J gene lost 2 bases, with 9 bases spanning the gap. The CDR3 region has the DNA TGCAGTGCTAGAGCGGCGGGGGGCAATCAGCCCCAGCATTTT. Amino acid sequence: CSARAAGGNQPQHF.

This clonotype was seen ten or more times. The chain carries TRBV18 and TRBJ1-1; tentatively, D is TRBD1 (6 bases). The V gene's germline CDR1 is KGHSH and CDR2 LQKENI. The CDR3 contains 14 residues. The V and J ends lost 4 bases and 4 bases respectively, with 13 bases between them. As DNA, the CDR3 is TGTGCCAGCTCACGAGGGGGTTATTCCACTGAAGCTTTCTTT. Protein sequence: CASSRGGYSTEAFF.

The CDR3, as DNA: TGTGCCAGCAGTTACTCGACCGGGACAGGGAGGACCTACAATGAGCAGTTCTTC. Its translation is CASSYSTGTGRTYNEQFF. The chain recombines TRBV6-2 or TRBV6-3 with TRBJ2-1; 9 nucleotides align to TRBD1. The CDR3 extends over 18 amino acids. Germline values: CDR1 MNHEY, CDR2 SVGEGT. Germline trimming cut 0 bases from V and 2 bases from J; bases unmatched to any gene: 8.

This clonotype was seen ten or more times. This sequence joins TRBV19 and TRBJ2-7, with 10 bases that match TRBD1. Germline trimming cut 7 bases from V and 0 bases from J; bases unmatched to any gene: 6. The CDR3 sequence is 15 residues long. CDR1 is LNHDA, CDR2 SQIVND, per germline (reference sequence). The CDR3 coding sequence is TGTGCCAGTAACCCGGGACAGGGGAACTCCTACGAGCAGTACTTC. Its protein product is CASNPGQGNSYEQYF.

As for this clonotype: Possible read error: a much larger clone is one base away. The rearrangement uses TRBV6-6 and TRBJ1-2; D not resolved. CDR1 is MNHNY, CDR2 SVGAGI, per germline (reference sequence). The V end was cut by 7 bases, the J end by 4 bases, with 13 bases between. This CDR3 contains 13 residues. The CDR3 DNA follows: TGTGCCAGCACCAATGGAAAGGGCTATGGCTACACCTTC. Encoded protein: CASTNGKGYGYTF.

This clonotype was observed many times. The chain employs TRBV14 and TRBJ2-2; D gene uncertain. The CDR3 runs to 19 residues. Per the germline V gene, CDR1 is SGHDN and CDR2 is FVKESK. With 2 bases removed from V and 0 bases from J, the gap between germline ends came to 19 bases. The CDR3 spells CASSQRTTIRVPNTGELFF. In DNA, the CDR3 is TGTGCCAGCAGCCAACGAACTACCATTAGGGTTCCGAACACCGGGGAGCTGTTTTTT.